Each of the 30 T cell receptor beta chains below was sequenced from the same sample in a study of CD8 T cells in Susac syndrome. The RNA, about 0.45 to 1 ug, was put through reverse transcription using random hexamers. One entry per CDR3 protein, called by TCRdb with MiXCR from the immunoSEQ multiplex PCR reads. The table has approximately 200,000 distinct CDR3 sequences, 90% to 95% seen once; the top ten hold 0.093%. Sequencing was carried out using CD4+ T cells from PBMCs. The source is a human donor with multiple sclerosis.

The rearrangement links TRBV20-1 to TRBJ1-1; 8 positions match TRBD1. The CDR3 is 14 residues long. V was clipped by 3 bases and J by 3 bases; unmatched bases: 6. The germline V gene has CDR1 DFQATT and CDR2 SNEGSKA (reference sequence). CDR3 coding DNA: TGCAGTGCTAGGTTTCACAGGGGGGACACTGAAGCTTTCTTT. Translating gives CSARFHRGDTEAFF.

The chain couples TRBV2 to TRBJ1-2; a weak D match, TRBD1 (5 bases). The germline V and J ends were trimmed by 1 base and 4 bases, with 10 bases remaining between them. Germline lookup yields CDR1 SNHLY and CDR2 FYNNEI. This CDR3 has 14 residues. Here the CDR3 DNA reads TGTGCCAGCAGTGAAGAAGGGACGGCCTATGGCTACACCTTC. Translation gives CASSEEGTAYGYTF. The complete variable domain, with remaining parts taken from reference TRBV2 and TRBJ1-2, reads EPEVTQTPSHQVTQMGQEVILRCVPISNHLYFYWYRQILGQKVEFLVSFYNNEISEKSEIFDDQFSVERPDGSNFTLKIRSTKLEDSAMYFCASSEEGTAYGYTFGSGTRLTVV.

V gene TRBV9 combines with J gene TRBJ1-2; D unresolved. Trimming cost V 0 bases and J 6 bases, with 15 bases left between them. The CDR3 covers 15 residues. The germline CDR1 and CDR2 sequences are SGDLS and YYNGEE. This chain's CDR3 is CASSVGGAGRNGYTF. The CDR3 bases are TGTGCCAGCAGCGTAGGGGGAGCAGGAAGGAATGGCTACACCTTC.

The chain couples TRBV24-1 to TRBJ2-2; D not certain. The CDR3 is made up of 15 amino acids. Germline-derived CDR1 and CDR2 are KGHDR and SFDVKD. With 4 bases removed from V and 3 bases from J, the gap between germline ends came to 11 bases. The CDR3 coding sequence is TGTGCCACCAGTGACGCCCTCCATTACACCGGGGAGCTGTTTTTT. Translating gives CATSDALHYTGELFF.

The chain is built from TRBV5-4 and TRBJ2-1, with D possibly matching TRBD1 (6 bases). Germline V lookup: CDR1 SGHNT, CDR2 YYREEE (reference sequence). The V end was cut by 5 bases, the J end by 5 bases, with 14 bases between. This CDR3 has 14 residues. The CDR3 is CASRTGYWDNEQFF. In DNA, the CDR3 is TGTGCCAGCAGAACAGGGTATTGGGACAATGAGCAGTTCTTC.

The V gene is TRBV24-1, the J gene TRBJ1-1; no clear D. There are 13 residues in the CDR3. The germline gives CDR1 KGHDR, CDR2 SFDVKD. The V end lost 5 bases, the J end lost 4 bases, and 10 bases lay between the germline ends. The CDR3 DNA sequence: TGTGCCACCAGTGCCCAAGGCAGCACTGAAGCTTTCTTT. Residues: CATSAQGSTEAFF.

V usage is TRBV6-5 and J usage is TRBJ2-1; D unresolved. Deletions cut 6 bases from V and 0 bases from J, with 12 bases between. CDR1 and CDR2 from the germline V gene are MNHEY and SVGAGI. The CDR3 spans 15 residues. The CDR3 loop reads CASRPVRSSYNEQFF. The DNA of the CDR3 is TGTGCCAGCAGACCGGTACGGAGCTCCTACAATGAGCAGTTCTTC.

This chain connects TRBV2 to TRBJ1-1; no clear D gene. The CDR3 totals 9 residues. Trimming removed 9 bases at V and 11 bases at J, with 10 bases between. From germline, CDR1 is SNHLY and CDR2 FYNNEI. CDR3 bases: TGTGCCAGTGGGGAGTTGGCTTTCTTT. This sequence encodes CASGELAFF.

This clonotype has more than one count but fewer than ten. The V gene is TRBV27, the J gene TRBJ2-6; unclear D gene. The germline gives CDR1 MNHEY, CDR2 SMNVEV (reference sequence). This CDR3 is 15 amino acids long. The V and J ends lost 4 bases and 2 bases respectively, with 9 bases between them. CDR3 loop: CASSSPGTGANVLTF. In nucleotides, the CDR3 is TGTGCCAGCAGTTCTCCAGGTACTGGGGCCAACGTCCTGACTTTC.

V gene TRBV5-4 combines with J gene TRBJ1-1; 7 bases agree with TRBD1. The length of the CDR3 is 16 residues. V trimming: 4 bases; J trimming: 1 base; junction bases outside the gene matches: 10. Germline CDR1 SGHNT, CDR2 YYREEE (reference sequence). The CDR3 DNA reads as TGTGCCAGCAGCCCGGTGACAGGGTGGACGAACACTGAAGCTTTCTTT. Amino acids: CASSPVTGWTNTEAFF.

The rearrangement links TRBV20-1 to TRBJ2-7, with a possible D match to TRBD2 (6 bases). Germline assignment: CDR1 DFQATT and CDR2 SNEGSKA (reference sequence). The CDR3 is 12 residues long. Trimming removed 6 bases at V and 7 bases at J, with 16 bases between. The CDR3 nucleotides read TGCAGTGCCCCGGGACTTGGGGGGGAGCAGTACTTC. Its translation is CSAPGLGGEQYF.

CDR3 DNA sequence: TGTGCCAGCAGCACCACCCCTGACTATAGGGAGCAGTTCTTC. It translates to CASSTTPDYREQFF. V and J are TRBV7-3 and TRBJ2-1, with TRBD2 as a possible D gene (5 bases). With 5 bases removed from V and 10 bases from J, the gap between germline ends came to 18 bases. Germline V CDR1 and CDR2: SGHTA, FQGTGA. The CDR3 is 14 amino acids.

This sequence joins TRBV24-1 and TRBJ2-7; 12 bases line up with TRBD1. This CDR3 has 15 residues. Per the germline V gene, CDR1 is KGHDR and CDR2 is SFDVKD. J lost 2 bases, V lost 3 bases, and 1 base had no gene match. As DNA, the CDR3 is TGTGCCACCAGTGATGGGACAGGGGGCCCCTACGAGCAGTACTTC. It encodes CATSDGTGGPYEQYF.

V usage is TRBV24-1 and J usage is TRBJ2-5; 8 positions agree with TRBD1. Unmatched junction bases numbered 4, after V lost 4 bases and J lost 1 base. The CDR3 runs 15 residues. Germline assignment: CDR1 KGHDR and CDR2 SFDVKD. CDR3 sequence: CATSDRDRGQETQYF. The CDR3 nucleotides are TGTGCCACCAGTGACCGTGACAGGGGCCAAGAGACCCAGTACTTC.

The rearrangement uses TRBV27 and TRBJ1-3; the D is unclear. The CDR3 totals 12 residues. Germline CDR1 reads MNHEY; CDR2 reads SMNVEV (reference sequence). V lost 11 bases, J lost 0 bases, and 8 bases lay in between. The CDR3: CAVGPSGNTIYF. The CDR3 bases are TGTGCCGTTGGGCCCTCTGGAAACACCATATATTTT.

As DNA, the CDR3 is TGTGCCAGCAGCCTCCGTCCTGTTCGGGAGACCCAGTACTTC. This translates into CASSLRPVRETQYF. The chain employs TRBV9 and TRBJ2-5; D is uncertain. Deletions cut 4 bases from V and 5 bases from J, with 15 bases between. This CDR3 has 14 amino acids. The germline V gene encodes CDR1 SGDLS and CDR2 YYNGEE.

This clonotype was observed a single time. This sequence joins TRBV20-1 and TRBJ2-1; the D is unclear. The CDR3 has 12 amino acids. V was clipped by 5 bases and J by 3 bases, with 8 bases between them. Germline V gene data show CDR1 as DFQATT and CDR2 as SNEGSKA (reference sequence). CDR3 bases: TGCAGTGCTCGGACCCGCTACAATGAGCAGTTCTTC. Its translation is CSARTRYNEQFF.

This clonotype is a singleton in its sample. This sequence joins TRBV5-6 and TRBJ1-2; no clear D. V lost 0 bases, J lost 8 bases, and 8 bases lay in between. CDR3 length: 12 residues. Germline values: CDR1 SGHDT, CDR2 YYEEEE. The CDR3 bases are TGTGCCAGCAGCTTGGAAGAGACAGGCTACACCTTC. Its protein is CASSLEETGYTF.

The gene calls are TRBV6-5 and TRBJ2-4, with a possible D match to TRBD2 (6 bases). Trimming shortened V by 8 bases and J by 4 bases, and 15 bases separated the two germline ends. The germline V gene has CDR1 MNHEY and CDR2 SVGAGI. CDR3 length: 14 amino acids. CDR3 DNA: TGTGCCAGCCACCCTCCGGGACTGAAAAACATTCAGTACTTC. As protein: CASHPPGLKNIQYF.

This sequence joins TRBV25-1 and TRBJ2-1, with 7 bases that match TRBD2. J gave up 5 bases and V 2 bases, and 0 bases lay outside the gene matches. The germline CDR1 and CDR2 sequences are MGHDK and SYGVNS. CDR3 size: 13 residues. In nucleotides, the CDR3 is TGTGCCAGCAGTGAAGGACTAGACAATGAGCAGTTCTTC. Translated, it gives CASSEGLDNEQFF.

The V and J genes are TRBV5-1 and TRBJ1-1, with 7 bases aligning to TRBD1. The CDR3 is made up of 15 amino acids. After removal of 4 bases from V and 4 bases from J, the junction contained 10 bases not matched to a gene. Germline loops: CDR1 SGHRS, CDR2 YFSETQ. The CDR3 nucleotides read TGCGCCAGCAGCCTCGGGACAGATTCGGGCACTGAAGCTTTCTTT. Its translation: CASSLGTDSGTEAFF. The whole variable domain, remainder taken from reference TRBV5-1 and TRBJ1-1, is KAGVTQTPRYLIKTRGQQVTLSCSPISGHRSVSWYQQTPGQGLQFLFEYFSETQRNKGNFPGRFSGRQFSNSRSEMNVSTLELGDSALYLCASSLGTDSGTEAFFGQGTRLTVV.

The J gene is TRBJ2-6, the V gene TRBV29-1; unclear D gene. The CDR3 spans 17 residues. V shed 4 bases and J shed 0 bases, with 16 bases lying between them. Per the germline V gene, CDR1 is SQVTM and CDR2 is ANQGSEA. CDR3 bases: TGCAGCGTTGGTCTTAGTGGCAGAATCTCTGGGGCCAACGTCCTGACTTTC. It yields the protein CSVGLSGRISGANVLTF. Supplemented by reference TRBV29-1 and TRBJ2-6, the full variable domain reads SAVISQKPSRDICQRGTSLTIQCQVDSQVTMMFWYRQQPGQSLTLIATANQGSEATYESGFVIDKFPISRPNLTFSTLTVSNMSPEDSSIYLCSVGLSGRISGANVLTFGAGSRLTVL.

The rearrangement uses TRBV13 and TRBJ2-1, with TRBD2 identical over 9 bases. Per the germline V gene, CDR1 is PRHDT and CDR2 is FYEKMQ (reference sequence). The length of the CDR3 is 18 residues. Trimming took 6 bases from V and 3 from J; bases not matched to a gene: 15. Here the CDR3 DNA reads TGTGCCAGCAGTGCCCCACTCTATAGCGGGGGCTTCTACAATGAGCAGTTCTTC. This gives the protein CASSAPLYSGGFYNEQFF. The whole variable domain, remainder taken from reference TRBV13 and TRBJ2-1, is AAGVIQSPRHLIKEKRETATLKCYPIPRHDTVYWYQQGPGQDPQFLISFYEKMQSDKGSIPDRFSAQQFSDYHSELNMSSLELGDSALYFCASSAPLYSGGFYNEQFFGPGTRLTVL.

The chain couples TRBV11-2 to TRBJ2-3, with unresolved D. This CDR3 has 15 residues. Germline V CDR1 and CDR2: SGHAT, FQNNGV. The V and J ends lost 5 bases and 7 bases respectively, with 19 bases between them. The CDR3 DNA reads TGTGCCAGCAGCGCCCCATTAAGAGAAGCATATACGCAGTATTTT. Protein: CASSAPLREAYTQYF.

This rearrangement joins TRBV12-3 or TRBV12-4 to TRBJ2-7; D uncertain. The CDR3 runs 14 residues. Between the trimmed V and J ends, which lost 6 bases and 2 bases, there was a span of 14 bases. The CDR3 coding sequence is TGTGCCAGCAGGGGATCGACTGGAGCCTACGAGCAGTACTTC. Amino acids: CASRGSTGAYEQYF.

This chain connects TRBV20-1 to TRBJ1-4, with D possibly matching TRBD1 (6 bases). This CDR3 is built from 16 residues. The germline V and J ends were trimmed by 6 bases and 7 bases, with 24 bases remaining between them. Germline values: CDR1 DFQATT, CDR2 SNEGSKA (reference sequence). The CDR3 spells CSAAPSTGRFGEKLFF. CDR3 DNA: TGCAGTGCAGCTCCATCGACAGGCCGATTCGGTGAAAAACTGTTTTTT.

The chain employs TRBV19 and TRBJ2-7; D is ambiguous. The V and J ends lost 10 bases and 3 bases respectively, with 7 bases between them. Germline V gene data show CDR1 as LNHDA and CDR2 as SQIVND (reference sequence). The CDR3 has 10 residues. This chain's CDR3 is CATPGYEQYF. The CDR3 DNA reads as TGTGCCACCCCGGGCTACGAGCAGTACTTC.

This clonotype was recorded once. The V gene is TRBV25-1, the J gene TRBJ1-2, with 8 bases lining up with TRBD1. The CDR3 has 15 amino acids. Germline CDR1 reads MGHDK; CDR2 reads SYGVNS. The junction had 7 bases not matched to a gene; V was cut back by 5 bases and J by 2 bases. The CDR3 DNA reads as TGTGCCAGCAGTATCTTGGACAGGGAAAACTATGGCTACACCTTC. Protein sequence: CASSILDRENYGYTF.

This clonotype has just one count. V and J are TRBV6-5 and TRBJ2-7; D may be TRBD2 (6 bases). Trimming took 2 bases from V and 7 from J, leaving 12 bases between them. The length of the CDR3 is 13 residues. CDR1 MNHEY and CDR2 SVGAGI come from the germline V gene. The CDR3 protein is CASSYPLSGEQYF. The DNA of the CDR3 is TGTGCCAGCAGTTACCCACTTAGCGGTGAGCAGTACTTC.

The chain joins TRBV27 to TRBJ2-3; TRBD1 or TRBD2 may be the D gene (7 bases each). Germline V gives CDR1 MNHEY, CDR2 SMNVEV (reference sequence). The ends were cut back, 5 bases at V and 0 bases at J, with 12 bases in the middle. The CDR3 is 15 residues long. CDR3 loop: CASSIQGGSTDTQYF. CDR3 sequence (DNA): TGTGCCAGCAGTATTCAGGGGGGGAGCACAGATACGCAGTATTTT.